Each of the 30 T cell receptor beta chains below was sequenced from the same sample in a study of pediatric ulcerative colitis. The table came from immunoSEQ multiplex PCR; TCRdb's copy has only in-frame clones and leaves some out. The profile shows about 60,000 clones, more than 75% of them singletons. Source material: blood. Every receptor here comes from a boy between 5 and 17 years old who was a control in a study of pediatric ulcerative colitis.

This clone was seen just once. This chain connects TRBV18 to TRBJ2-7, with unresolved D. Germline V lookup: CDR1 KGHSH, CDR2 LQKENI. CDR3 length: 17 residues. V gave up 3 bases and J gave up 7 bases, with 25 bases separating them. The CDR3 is CASSPPDPRMGPREQYF. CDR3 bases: TGTGCCAGCTCACCCCCAGACCCTCGAATGGGCCCCAGGGAGCAGTACTTC.

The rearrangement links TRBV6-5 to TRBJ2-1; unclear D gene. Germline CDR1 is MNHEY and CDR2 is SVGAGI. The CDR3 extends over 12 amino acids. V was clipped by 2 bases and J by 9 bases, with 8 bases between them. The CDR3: CASSYGRGEQFF. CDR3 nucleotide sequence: TGTGCCAGCAGTTACGGCAGAGGTGAGCAGTTCTTC.

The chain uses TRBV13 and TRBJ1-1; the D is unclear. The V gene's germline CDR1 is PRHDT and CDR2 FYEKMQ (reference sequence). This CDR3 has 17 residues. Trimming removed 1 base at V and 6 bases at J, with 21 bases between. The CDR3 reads CASSLEGFGFIRAEAFF. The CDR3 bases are TGTGCCAGCAGCTTAGAAGGGTTCGGGTTTATACGGGCTGAAGCTTTCTTT. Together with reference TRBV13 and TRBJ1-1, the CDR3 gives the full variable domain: AAGVIQSPRHLIKEKRETATLKCYPIPRHDTVYWYQQGPGQDPQFLISFYEKMQSDKGSIPDRFSAQQFSDYHSELNMSSLELGDSALYFCASSLEGFGFIRAEAFFGQGTRLTVV.

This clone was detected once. This CDR3 is CASSDTHTGENQPQHF. The CDR3 DNA reads TGTGCCAGCAGTGACACTCACACAGGGGAAAATCAGCCCCAGCATTTT. The rearrangement uses TRBV6-4 and TRBJ1-5; 7 nucleotides align to TRBD1. The ends lost 2 bases at V and 4 bases at J; junction bases unmatched: 8. The CDR3 is 16 amino acids. Germline V lookup: CDR1 MRHNA, CDR2 SNTAGT.

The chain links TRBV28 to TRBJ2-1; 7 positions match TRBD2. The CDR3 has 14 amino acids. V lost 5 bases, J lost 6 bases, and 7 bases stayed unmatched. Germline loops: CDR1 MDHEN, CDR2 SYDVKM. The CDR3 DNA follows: TGTGCCAGCAGTCTATCGAGCGGGATCAATGAGCAGTTCTTC. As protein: CASSLSSGINEQFF.

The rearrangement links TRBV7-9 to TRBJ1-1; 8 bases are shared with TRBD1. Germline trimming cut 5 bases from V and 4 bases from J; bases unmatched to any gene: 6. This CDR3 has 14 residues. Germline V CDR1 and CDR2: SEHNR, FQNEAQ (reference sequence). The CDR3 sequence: CASSATGESTEAFF. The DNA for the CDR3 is TGTGCCAGCAGCGCGACAGGGGAGTCCACTGAAGCTTTCTTT.

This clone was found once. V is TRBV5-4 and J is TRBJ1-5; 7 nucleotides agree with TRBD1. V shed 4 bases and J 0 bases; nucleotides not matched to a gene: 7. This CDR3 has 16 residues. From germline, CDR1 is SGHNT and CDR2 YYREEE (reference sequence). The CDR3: CASSPGQAGSNQPQHF. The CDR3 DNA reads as TGTGCCAGCAGCCCCGGACAGGCGGGTAGCAATCAGCCCCAGCATTTT. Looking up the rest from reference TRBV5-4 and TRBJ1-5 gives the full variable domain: ETGVTQSPTHLIKTRGQQVTLRCSSQSGHNTVSWYQQALGQGPQFIFQYYREEENGRGNFPPRFSGLQFPNYSSELNVNALELDDSALYLCASSPGQAGSNQPQHFGDGTRLSIL.

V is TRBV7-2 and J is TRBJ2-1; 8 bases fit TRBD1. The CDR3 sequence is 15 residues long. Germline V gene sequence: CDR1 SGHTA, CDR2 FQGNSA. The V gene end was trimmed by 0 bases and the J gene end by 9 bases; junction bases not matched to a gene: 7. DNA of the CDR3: TGTGCCAGCAGCTTAGCGCTTCAGGGGGCGGGTGAGCAGTTCTTC. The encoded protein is CASSLALQGAGEQFF. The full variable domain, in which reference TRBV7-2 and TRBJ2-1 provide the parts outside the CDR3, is GAGVSQSPSNKVTEKGKDVELRCDPISGHTALYWYRQSLGQGLEFLIYFQGNSAPDKSGLPSDRFSAERTGGSVSTLTIQRTQQEDSAVYLCASSLALQGAGEQFFGPGTRLTVL.

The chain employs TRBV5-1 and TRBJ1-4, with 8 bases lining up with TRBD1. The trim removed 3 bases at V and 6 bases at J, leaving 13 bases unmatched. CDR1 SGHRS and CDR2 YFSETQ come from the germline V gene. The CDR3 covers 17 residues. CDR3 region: CASSSGTGTASDEKLFF. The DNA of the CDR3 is TGCGCCAGCAGCTCCGGGACAGGAACAGCTAGTGATGAAAAACTGTTTTTT.

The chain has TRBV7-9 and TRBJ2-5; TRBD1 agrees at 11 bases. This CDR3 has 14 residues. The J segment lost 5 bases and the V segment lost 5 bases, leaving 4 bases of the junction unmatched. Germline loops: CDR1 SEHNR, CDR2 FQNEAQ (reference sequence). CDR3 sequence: CASSKGQGGETQYF. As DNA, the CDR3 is TGTGCCAGCAGCAAGGGACAGGGGGGGGAGACCCAGTACTTC.

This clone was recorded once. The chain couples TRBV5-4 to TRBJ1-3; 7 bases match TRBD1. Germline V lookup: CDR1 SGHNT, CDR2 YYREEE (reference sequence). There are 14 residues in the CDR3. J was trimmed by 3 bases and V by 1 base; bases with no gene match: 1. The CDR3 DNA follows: TGTGCCAGCAGCTTGCAGGGGGGTGGAAACACCATATATTTT. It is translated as CASSLQGGGNTIYF.

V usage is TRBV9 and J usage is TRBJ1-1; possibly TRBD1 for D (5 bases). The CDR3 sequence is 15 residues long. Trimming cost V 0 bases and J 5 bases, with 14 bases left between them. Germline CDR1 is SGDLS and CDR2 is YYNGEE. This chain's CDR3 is CASSVGGRGWTEAFF. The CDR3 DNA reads TGTGCCAGCAGCGTAGGGGGAAGGGGTTGGACTGAAGCTTTCTTT.

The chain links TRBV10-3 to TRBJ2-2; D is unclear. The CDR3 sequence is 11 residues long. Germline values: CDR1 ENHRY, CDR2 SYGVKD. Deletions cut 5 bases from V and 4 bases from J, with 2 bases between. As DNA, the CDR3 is TGTGCCATCAGTTCCACCGGGGAGCTGTTTTTT. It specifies CAISSTGELFF.

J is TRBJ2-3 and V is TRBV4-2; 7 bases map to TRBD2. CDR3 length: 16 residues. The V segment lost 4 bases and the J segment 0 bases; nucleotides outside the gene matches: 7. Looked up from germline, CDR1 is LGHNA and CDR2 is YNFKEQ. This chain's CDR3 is CASSREGEGSTDTQYF. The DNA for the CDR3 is TGTGCCAGCAGCCGTGAAGGGGAGGGGAGCACAGATACGCAGTATTTT.

CDR3: CASSLGATGNTIYF. The CDR3, as DNA: TGTGCCAGCAGCTTAGGGGCGACTGGAAACACCATATATTTT. The chain uses TRBV7-3 and TRBJ1-3; D may be TRBD1 (5 bases). Germline V CDR1 and CDR2: SGHTA, FQGTGA. The V end was cut by 2 bases, the J end by 2 bases, with 7 bases between. The CDR3 sequence is 14 residues long. Looking up the rest from reference TRBV7-3 and TRBJ1-3 gives the full variable domain: GAGVSQTPSNKVTEKGKYVELRCDPISGHTALYWYRQSLGQGPEFLIYFQGTGAADDSGLPNDRFFAVRPEGSVSTLKIQRTERGDSAVYLCASSLGATGNTIYFGEGSWLTVV.

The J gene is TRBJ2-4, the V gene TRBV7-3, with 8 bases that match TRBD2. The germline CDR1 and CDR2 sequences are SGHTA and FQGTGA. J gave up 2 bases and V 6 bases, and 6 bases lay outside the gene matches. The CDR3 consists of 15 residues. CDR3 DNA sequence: TGTGCCAGCAGTCCCGGGGGGGCGTCCAAAAACATTCAGTACTTC. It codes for CASSPGGASKNIQYF. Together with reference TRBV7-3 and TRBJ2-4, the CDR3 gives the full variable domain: GAGVSQTPSNKVTEKGKYVELRCDPISGHTALYWYRQSLGQGPEFLIYFQGTGAADDSGLPNDRFFAVRPEGSVSTLKIQRTERGDSAVYLCASSPGGASKNIQYFGAGTRLSVL.

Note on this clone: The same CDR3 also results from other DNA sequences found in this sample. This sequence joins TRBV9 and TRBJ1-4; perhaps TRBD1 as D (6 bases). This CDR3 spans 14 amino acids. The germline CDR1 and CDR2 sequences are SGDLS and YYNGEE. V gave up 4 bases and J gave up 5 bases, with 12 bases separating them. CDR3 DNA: TGTGCCAGCAGCCTGGACAGCCTGAATGAAAAACTGTTTTTT. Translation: CASSLDSLNEKLFF.

CDR3 bases: TGTGCCAGCAGCTTAGGAGACGGCGGAAACTACGAGCAGTACTTC. Protein product: CASSLGDGGNYEQYF. The chain is built from TRBV7-6 and TRBJ2-7, with D hard to call. The CDR3 is 15 residues long. The V and J ends lost 1 base and 3 bases respectively, with 13 bases between them. Germline loops: CDR1 SGHVS, CDR2 FNYEAQ.

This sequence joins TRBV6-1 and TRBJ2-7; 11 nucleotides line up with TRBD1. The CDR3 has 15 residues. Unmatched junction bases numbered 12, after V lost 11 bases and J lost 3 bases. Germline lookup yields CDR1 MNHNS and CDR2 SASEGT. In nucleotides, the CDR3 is TGTGCCGCCCGGGACAGGGGGGATGATATCTACGAGCAGTACTTC. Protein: CAARDRGDDIYEQYF.

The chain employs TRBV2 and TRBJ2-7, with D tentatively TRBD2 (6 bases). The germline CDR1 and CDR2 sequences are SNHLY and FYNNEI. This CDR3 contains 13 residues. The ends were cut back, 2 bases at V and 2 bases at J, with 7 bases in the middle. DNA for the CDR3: TGTGCCAGCAGTGAATCGGGGGCCTACGAGCAGTACTTC. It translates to CASSESGAYEQYF.

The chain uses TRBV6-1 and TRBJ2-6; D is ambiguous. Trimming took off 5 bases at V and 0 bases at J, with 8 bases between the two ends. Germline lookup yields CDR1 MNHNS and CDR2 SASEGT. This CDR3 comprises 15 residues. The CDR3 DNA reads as TGTGCCAGCAGTCCCAAGTACTCTGGGGCCAACGTCCTGACTTTC. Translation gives CASSPKYSGANVLTF.

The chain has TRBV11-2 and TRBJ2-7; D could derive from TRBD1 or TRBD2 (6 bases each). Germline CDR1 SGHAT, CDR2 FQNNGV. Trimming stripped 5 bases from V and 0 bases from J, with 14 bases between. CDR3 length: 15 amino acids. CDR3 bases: TGTGCCAGCAGCGAGGAGAGGGGGGACTCCTACGAGCAGTACTTC. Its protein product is CASSEERGDSYEQYF.

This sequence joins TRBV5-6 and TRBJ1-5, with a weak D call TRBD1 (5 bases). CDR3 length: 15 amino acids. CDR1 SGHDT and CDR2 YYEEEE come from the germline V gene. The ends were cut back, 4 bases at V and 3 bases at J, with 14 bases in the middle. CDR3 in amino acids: CASSPWGFHNQPQHF. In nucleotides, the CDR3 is TGTGCCAGCAGCCCTTGGGGGTTCCACAATCAGCCCCAGCATTTT. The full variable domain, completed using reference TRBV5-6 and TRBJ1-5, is DAGVTQSPTHLIKTRGQQVTLRCSPKSGHDTVSWYQQALGQGPQFIFQYYEEEERQRGNFPDRFSGHQFPNYSSELNVNALLLGDSALYLCASSPWGFHNQPQHFGDGTRLSIL.

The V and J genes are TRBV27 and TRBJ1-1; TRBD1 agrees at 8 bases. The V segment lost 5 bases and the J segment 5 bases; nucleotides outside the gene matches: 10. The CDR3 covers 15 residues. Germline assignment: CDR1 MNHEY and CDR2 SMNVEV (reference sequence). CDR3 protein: CASSQQGGGGTEAFF. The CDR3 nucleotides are TGTGCCAGCAGTCAACAGGGGGGTGGTGGGACTGAAGCTTTCTTT.

This chain's CDR3 is CASSAVAGLAYEQYF. CDR3 bases: TGCGCCAGCAGCGCTGTTGCCGGACTTGCCTACGAGCAGTACTTC. The rearrangement links TRBV5-1 to TRBJ2-7; D is perhaps TRBD2 (5 bases). Germline CDR1 is SGHRS and CDR2 is YFSETQ. V lost 4 bases to trimming and J lost 2 bases, with 16 bases between them. The CDR3 is 15 residues long.

CDR3 sequence reads: CASSHRQENTGELFF. The DNA for the CDR3 is TGTGCCAGCAGCCATAGACAGGAAAACACCGGGGAGCTGTTTTTT. The chain combines TRBV14 with TRBJ2-2; D is perhaps TRBD1 (6 bases). Trimming removed 3 bases at V and 2 bases at J, with 10 bases between. This CDR3 is built from 15 residues. Germline-derived CDR1 and CDR2 are SGHDN and FVKESK.

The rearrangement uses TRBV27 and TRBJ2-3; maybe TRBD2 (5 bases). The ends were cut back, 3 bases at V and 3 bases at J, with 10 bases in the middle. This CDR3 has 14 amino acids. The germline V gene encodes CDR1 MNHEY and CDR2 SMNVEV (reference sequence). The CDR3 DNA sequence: TGTGCCAGCAGTTTCCCCGGGATAACAGATACGCAGTATTTT. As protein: CASSFPGITDTQYF.

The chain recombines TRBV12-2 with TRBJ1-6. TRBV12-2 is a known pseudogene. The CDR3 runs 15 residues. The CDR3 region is CASRLVWFNRSPLHF. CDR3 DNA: TGTGCAAGTCGCTTAGTTTGGTTTAATCGATCACCCCTCCACTTT.

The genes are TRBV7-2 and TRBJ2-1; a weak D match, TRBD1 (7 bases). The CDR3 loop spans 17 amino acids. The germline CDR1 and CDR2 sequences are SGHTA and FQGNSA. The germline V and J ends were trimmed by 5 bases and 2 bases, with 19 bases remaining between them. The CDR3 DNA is TGTGCCAGCAGCAGTAGGGCAGGGGGGCGCCCCTACAATGAGCAGTTCTTC. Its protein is CASSSRAGGRPYNEQFF.

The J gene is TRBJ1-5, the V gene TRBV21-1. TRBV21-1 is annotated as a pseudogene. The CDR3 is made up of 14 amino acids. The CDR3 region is CASSKREVAEPQHF. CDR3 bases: TGTGCCAGCAGCAAAAGAGAGGTCGCCGAGCCCCAGCATTTT.